Following are 8 T cell receptor beta chains from one sample sequenced in a study of blood T cell repertoires in COVID-19. TCRdb's table, derived via immunoSEQ multiplex PCR, lists solely in-frame clones and lacks some. The sample holds about 150,000 clones; around 84% are singletons and the top ten take 5.5% to 8%. The sample consisted of peripheral blood. These receptors came from a man between 50 and 59 years old with active or convalescent COVID-19.

The genes are TRBV21-1 and TRBJ2-7; TRBD2 is taken as the D call from the table, unchecked against the DNA. TRBV21-1 is assigned pseudogene status. The CDR3 extends over 17 amino acids. CDR3 sequence: CASSKVLAGGQEYEQYF. CDR3 in DNA: TGTGCCAGCAGCAAAGTACTAGCGGGGGGGCAAGAGTACGAGCAGTACTTC.

The V call is TRBV2, the J call TRBJ1-2, with TRBD1 matching over 7 bases. CDR3 size: 13 residues. Per the germline V gene, CDR1 is SNHLY and CDR2 is FYNNEI. V lost 6 bases, J lost 8 bases, and 9 bases stayed unmatched. CDR3 sequence: CASSEDRFSGYTF. The CDR3 DNA reads TGTGCCAGCAGCGAGGACAGGTTTTCCGGCTACACCTTC.

This clone was recorded once. This rearrangement joins TRBV19 to TRBJ1-1, with a possible D match to TRBD1 (5 bases). CDR3 length: 13 amino acids. Between the trimmed V and J ends, which lost 6 bases and 3 bases, there was a span of 11 bases. Germline assignment: CDR1 LNHDA and CDR2 SQIVND (reference sequence). CDR3 amino acids: CASSIRVDTEAFF. CDR3 DNA: TGTGCCAGTAGCATCAGGGTCGACACTGAAGCTTTCTTT.

V and J are TRBV5-1 and TRBJ1-2; D is ambiguous. Germline loops: CDR1 SGHRS, CDR2 YFSETQ. Trimming cost V 2 bases and J 6 bases, with 8 bases left between them. The CDR3 runs 12 residues. The CDR3 DNA follows: TGCGCCAGCAGCTTTGAGAGCCATGGCTACACCTTC. Encoded protein: CASSFESHGYTF.

Concerning this clone itself: The same CDR3 can be traced to other DNA sequences in this sample. The rearrangement links TRBV9 to TRBJ2-1; possibly TRBD1 for D (5 bases). V was trimmed by 0 bases and J by 0 bases, leaving 7 bases between them. CDR1 and CDR2 (germline): SGDLS, YYNGEE. The CDR3 runs 15 residues. The CDR3 loop reads CASSVGQGSYNEQFF. The CDR3 DNA follows: TGTGCCAGCAGCGTAGGCCAGGGCTCCTACAATGAGCAGTTCTTC.

The chain has TRBV18 and TRBJ1-1, with D perhaps matching TRBD1 (5 bases). V lost 6 bases and J 3 bases, leaving 17 bases between the germline ends. The germline CDR1 and CDR2 sequences are KGHSH and LQKENI. The CDR3 loop spans 15 amino acids. The CDR3: CASSAGGGGDTEAFF. In nucleotides, the CDR3 is TGTGCCAGCTCCGCCGGTGGGGGGGGTGACACTGAAGCTTTCTTT.

This rearrangement joins TRBV29-1 to TRBJ2-5, with 7 bases identical to TRBD2. The germline CDR1 and CDR2 sequences are SQVTM and ANQGSEA. The CDR3 is 13 residues long. V shed 6 bases and J 0 bases; nucleotides not matched to a gene: 4. CDR3 sequence reads: CSVSGGNQETQYF. The CDR3 DNA follows: TGCAGCGTGTCGGGAGGAAACCAAGAGACCCAGTACTTC.

The rearrangement joins TRBV7-6 to TRBJ2-1; D remains unclear. The CDR3 totals 13 residues. Trimming removed 0 bases from V and 9 bases from J, with 9 bases in between. The germline CDR1 and CDR2 sequences are SGHVS and FNYEAQ. DNA of the CDR3: TGTGCCAGCAGCTTAGCGGTTCCGGGTGAGCAGTTCTTC. This translates into CASSLAVPGEQFF.